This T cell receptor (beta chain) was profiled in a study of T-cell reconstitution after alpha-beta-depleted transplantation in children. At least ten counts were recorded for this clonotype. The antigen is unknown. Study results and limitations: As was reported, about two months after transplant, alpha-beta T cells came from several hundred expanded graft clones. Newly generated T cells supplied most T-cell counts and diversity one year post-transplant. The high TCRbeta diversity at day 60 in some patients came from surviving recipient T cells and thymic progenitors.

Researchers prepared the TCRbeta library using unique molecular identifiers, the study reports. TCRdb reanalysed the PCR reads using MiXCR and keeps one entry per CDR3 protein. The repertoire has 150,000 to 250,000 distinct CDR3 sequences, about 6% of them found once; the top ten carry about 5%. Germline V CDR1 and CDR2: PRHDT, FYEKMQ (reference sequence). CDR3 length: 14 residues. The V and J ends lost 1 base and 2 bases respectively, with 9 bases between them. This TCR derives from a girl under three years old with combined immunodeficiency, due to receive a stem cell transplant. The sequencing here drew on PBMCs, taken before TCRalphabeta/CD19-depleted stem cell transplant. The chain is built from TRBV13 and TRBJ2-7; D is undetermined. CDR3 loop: CASSLEAKTYEQYF. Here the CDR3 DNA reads TGTGCCAGCAGCTTAGAAGCGAAAACCTACGAGCAGTACTTC.